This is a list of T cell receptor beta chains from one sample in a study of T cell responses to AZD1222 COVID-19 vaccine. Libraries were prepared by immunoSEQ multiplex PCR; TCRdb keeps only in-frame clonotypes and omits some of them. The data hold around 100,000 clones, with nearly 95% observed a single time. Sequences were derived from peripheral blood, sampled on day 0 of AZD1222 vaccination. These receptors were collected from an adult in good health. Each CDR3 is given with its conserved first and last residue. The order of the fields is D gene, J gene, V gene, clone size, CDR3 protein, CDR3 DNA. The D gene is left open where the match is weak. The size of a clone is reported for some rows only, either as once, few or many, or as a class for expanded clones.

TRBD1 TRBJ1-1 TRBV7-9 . CASSLGQGGMKAFF TGTGCCAGCAGCTTAGGACAGGGCGGTATGAAAGCTTTCTTT
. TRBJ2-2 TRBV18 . CASSPASPANTGELFF TGTGCCAGCTCACCAGCGTCTCCAGCGAACACCGGGGAGCTGTTTTTT
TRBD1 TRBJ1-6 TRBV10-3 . CAISGLTRDSNSPLHF TGTGCCATCAGCGGACTGACCCGGGACAGCAATTCACCCCTCCACTTT
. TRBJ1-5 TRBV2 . CASSEGGWSNQPQHF TGTGCCAGCAGTGAGGGGGGCTGGAGCAATCAGCCCCAGCATTTT
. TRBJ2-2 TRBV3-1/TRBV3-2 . CASSQGLVGANTGELFF TGTGCCAGCAGCCAAGGGCTGGTGGGAGCGAACACCGGGGAGCTGTTTTTT
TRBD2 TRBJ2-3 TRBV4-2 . CASSPPAGENTDTQYF TGTGCCAGCAGCCCCCCGGCGGGAGAAAACACAGATACGCAGTATTTT
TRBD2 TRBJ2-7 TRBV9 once CASSQGGRFEQYF TGTGCCAGCAGCCAGGGAGGGAGGTTCGAGCAGTACTTC
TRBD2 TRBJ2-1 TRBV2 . CASSALAEAYNEQFF TGTGCCAGCAGTGCACTAGCGGAGGCCTACAATGAGCAGTTCTTC
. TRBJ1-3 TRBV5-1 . CASSLAGEGNTIYF TGCGCCAGCAGCTTGGCAGGGGAGGGAAACACCATATATTTT
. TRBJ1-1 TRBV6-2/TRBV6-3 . CASSYVGQYTEAFF TGTGCCAGCAGTTACGTTGGGCAGTACACTGAAGCTTTCTTT
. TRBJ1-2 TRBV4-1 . CASSQVIVNYGYTF TGCGCCAGCAGCCAAGTAATAGTTAACTATGGCTACACCTTC
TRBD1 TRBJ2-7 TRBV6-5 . CASSYTRQGTDYEQYF TGTGCCAGCAGTTACACGCGACAGGGGACAGACTACGAGCAGTACTTC
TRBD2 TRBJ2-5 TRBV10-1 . CASSEGKAGAETQYF TGCGCCAGCAGTGAAGGAAAAGCGGGAGCAGAGACCCAGTACTTC
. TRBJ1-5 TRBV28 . CASSLQGGSNQPQHF TGTGCCAGCAGTTTACAAGGGGGTAGCAATCAGCCCCAGCATTTT
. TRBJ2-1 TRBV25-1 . CASKHAGLSNEQFF TGTGCCAGCAAGCACGCGGGATTAAGCAATGAGCAGTTCTTC
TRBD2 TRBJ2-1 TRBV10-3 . CAISEDTSGSDEQFF TGTGCCATCAGTGAAGACACTAGCGGGAGTGATGAGCAGTTCTTC
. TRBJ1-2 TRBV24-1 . CATSDPRTPGGGYTF TGTGCCACCAGTGACCCCAGGACTCCGGGAGGCGGCTACACCTTC
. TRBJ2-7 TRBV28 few CASSGVRVLSSYEQYF TGTGCCAGCAGTGGGGTACGGGTCCTCAGCTCCTACGAGCAGTACTTC
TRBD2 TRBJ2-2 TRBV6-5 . CASSRLAGDTGELFF TGTGCCAGCAGTAGACTAGCGGGAGACACCGGGGAGCTGTTTTTT
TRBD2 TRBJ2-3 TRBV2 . CASSDGLAGGTDTQYF TGTGCCAGCAGTGACGGACTAGCGGGAGGAACAGATACGCAGTATTTT
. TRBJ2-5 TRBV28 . CASSPHRGPETQYF TGTGCCAGCAGTCCCCATCGGGGCCCAGAGACCCAGTACTTC
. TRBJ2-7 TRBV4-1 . CASSQDTVMFGSEQYF TGCGCCAGCAGCCAAGATACTGTAATGTTTGGAAGCGAGCAGTACTTC
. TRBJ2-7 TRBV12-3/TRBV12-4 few CASRNPPDYEQYF TGTGCCAGCAGAAACCCCCCTGATTACGAGCAGTACTTC
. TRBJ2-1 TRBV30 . CAWSVAAEQFF TGTGCCTGGAGTGTTGCGGCTGAGCAGTTCTTC
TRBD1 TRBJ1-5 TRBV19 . CASSIGRGQGVGSNQPQHF TGTGCCAGTAGTATTGGGAGGGGACAGGGGGTTGGTAGCAATCAGCCCCAGCATTTT
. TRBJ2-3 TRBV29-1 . CSVEAGRGGSDTQYF TGCAGCGTTGAAGCGGGCAGGGGGGGGTCAGATACGCAGTATTTT
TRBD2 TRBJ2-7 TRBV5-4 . CASSSERGPLYEQYF TGTGCCAGCAGCTCCGAGCGGGGCCCACTCTACGAGCAGTACTTC
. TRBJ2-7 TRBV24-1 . CATSDLPQGYEQYF TGTGCCACCAGTGATTTGCCCCAGGGCTACGAGCAGTACTTC
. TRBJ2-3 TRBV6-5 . CASRLTESDTQYF TGTGCCAGCCGCCTCACAGAGTCAGATACGCAGTATTTT
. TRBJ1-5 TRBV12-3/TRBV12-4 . CASSSGGLQPQHF TGTGCCAGCAGCTCGGGAGGGCTCCAGCCCCAGCATTTT
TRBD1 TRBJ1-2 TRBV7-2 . CASSLGTGNYGYTF TGTGCCAGCAGCCTGGGGACAGGGAACTATGGCTACACCTTC
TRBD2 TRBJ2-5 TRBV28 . CASSLGGRVETQYF TGTGCCAGCAGTTTAGGCGGGAGAGTCGAGACCCAGTACTTC
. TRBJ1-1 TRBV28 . CASTTRDTQAFF TGTGCCAGCACCACAAGGGACACCCAAGCTTTCTTT
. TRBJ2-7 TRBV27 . CASSKGGYEQYF TGTGCCAGCAGTAAGGGGGGCTACGAGCAGTACTTC
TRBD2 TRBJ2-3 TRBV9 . CASSVQRDTDTQYF TGTGCCAGCAGCGTACAGCGGGACACAGATACGCAGTATTTT
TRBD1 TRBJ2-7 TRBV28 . CATEWGQGASEQYF TGTGCCACTGAGTGGGGACAGGGGGCTTCCGAGCAGTACTTC
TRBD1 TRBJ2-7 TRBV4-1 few CASSQRTGSRGEQYF TGCGCCAGCAGCCAAAGGACAGGGAGTCGTGGAGAGCAGTACTTC
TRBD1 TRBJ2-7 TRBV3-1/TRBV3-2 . CASSDGTAYEQYF TGTGCCAGCAGCGACGGGACAGCTTACGAGCAGTACTTC
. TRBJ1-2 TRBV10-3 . CAISESADLYGYTF TGTGCCATCAGTGAGTCAGCAGATCTTTATGGCTACACCTTC
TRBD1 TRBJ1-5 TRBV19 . CASSGTGLQPQHF TGTGCCAGTAGTGGGACAGGTTTGCAGCCCCAGCATTTT
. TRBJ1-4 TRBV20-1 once CSARDNEKLFF TGCAGTGCTAGAGATAATGAAAAACTGTTTTTT
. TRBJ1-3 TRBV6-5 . CASTIGGGAGNTIYF TGTGCCAGCACTATCGGGGGGGGTGCTGGAAACACCATATATTTT
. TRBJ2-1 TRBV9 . CASSVVAGRYNEQFF TGTGCCAGCAGCGTAGTGGCGGGCCGCTACAATGAGCAGTTCTTC
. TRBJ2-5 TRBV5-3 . CARSRTRDNQYF TGTGCCAGAAGCCGGACCCGGGACAACCAGTACTTC
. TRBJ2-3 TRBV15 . CATSSRGTQYF TGTGCCACCAGCTCGAGGGGTACGCAGTATTTT
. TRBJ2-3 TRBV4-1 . CASSHPHSQATDTQYF TGCGCCAGCAGCCATCCCCACTCGCAAGCTACAGATACGCAGTATTTT
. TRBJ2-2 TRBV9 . CASSVASGGSTGELFF TGTGCCAGCAGCGTAGCCAGCGGAGGGAGCACCGGGGAGCTGTTTTTT
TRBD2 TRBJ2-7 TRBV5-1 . CASSAGLAGGTYEQYF TGCGCCAGCAGCGCTGGACTAGCGGGAGGAACCTACGAGCAGTACTTC
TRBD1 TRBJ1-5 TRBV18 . CASSQGQGENQPQHF TGTGCCAGCTCACAGGGACAGGGTGAAAATCAGCCCCAGCATTTT